This TCR beta chain emerged from a study of blood T cell repertoires in COVID-19. Study summary: Acute-phase and convalescent COVID-19 samples originated in the United States, Italy and Spain. Nucleic acid was either cDNA or gDNA, and it came from T cells, B-cell-depleted T cells, or PBMCs.

Per the original data handling: Reference gene primer amplification in the assay estimated nucleated cell counts. The data were produced by immunoSEQ multiplex PCR, yet TCRdb's version contains in-frame clones alone and is incomplete. That table furnishes V, J and clone size, whereas the DNA furnished D and trimming. This table has approximately 230,000 clones, about nine tenths appearing once. CDR1 is SNHLY and CDR2 is FYNNEI in the germline V gene. The CDR3 consists of 12 residues. The J segment lost 3 bases and the V segment lost 8 bases, leaving 3 bases of the junction unmatched. This clone appeared a few times. Those enrolled in Seattle joined during active infection and were followed longitudinally afterward.

The V gene is TRBV2, the J gene TRBJ1-1; 7 bases are a match to TRBD1. The source is a woman in her 30s with COVID-19, enrolled during active disease. Sequencing used peripheral blood. CDR3 nucleotide sequence: TGTGCCAGCCAAGGGGGCTACACTGAAGCTTTCTTT. Amino acid sequence: CASQGGYTEAFF.